These T cell receptor beta chains were read from a single sample in a study of metastatic and nonmetastatic thyroid tumors. TCRdb re-called the PCR reads via MiXCR. The sample contains 20,000 to 25,000 clones, about a fifth of which appear only once. Sequencing was carried out using blood. These receptors all come from a female donor with papillary thyroid cancer or a benign thyroid nodule (not recorded which). Some clones in this sample may be carry-over from other donors' samples. The CDR3 runs from the conserved cysteine through the conserved F or W. A D gene is named only where the DNA matches it firmly. Clone size is stated in some rows and not others, as once, few, many or a class when expanded.

d_gene,abundance,j_gene,v_gene,CDR3aa,CDR3nt
TRBD2,many,TRBJ2-7,TRBV7-8,CASSLSGTRKDEQYF,TGTGCCAGCAGCTTATCCGGGACTAGGAAGGACGAGCAGTACTTC
NA,NA,TRBJ2-7,TRBV20-1,CSARDRRGSYEQYF,TGCAGTGCTAGAGATCGCAGGGGAAGCTACGAGCAGTACTTC
NA,NA,TRBJ1-2,TRBV27,CASSITEASYGYTF,TGTGCCAGCAGTATCACGGAGGCTTCTTATGGCTACACCTTC
NA,NA,TRBJ2-7,TRBV6-9,CASSYDPDSSYEQYF,TGTGCCAGCAGTTATGATCCGGACAGCTCCTACGAGCAGTACTTC
TRBD1,few,TRBJ1-5,TRBV12-3/TRBV12-4,CASSPGQVHYGNQPQHF,TGTGCCAGCAGTCCGGGACAGGTGCATTATGGCAATCAGCCCCAGCATTTT
NA,NA,TRBJ1-2,TRBV7-8,CASSFRAAEYGYTF,TGTGCCAGCAGCTTTAGGGCAGCAGAGTATGGCTACACCTTC
TRBD2,many,TRBJ2-7,TRBV5-1,CASSLGTSGTYEQYF,TGCGCCAGCAGCTTGGGGACTAGCGGCACCTACGAGCAGTACTTC
NA,many,TRBJ2-5,TRBV3-1,CASTRALGETQYF,TGTGCCAGCACCCGGGCCCTTGGGGAGACCCAGTACTTC
TRBD1,once,TRBJ1-2,TRBV7-8,CASSQRTGAHGYTF,TGTGCCAGCAGCCAGAGAACAGGGGCCCATGGCTACACCTTC
NA,many,TRBJ1-1,TRBV9,CASSVRAANTEAFF,TGTGCCAGCAGCGTAAGGGCAGCGAACACTGAAGCTTTCTTT